The 16 T cell receptor beta chains reported below all come from one sample, sequenced in a study (dated by TCRdb to between 2014 and 2016). To prepare the library, 5' RACE was applied. TCRdb names Illumina MiSeq as the instrument used. TCRdb reprocessing: public reads trimmed at Q25 with fastp, clones called with MiXCR, in-frame beta chains kept. For every CDR3 protein sequence, its rows merge into one entry that carries the most common genes and DNA. The table for this sample lists roughly 55,000 distinct CDR3 sequences; about 25% of them were counted only once. The ten biggest clones cover 3% to 4% of the sample. Sequenced: tumor-infiltrating naive CD4+ T cells sorted from the breast tumor. What this sample's cell subset or site label stands for: naive CD4+ T cells, CD4+CD45RA+CD25-. These receptors all come from a female donor with breast cancer.

With respect to this clonotype: A much larger clone differs from this one at a single base, so this may be a read error. This rearrangement joins TRBV4-1 to TRBJ2-3, with no clear D. CDR1 is MGHRA and CDR2 is YSYEKL in the germline V gene. The CDR3 has 15 amino acids. The CDR3 region is CASSQQTYSTETQYF. The DNA for the CDR3 is TGCGCCAGCAGCCAACAGACTTATAGCACAGAGACGCAGTATTTT.

The chain is built from TRBV7-9 and TRBJ1-5; 10 positions agree with TRBD1. The CDR3 spans 17 residues. Germline CDR1 SEHNR, CDR2 FQNEAQ (reference sequence). V was clipped by 5 bases and J by 2 bases; unmatched bases: 9. The CDR3 DNA reads TGTGCCAGCAGCCTATGGACAGGGGGGCTCCGCAATCAGCCCCAGCATTTT. It translates to CASSLWTGGLRNQPQHF.

This clonotype was seen at least ten times. CDR3 DNA: TGCGCCAGCAGCCAAGAATGGAGGAGGGTGAACACTGAAGCTTTCTTT. Residues: CASSQEWRRVNTEAFF. The chain carries TRBV4-3 and TRBJ1-1; unclear D gene. The CDR3 extends over 16 amino acids. Germline V CDR1 and CDR2: LGHNA, YSLEER. Deletions cut 0 bases from V and 0 bases from J, with 11 bases between.

J is TRBJ2-3 and V is TRBV18, with D possibly being TRBD2 (7 bases). The V end was cut by 0 bases, the J end by 6 bases, with 22 bases between. The CDR3 is 18 amino acids. Germline V gene lookup returns CDR1 KGHSH and CDR2 LQKENI. CDR3 sequence: CASSPPRGARPGSDTQYF. In DNA, the CDR3 is TGTGCCAGCTCACCACCTCGGGGGGCGCGGCCCGGGTCGGATACGCAGTATTTT. The variable domain in full, completed from reference TRBV18 and TRBJ2-3, reads NAGVMQNPRHLVRRRGQEARLRCSPMKGHSHVYWYRQLPEEGLKFMVYLQKENIIDESGMPKERFSAEFPKEGPSILRIQQVVRGDSAAYFCASSPPRGARPGSDTQYFGPGTRLTVL.

This clonotype was recorded many times. The rearrangement joins TRBV7-6 to TRBJ2-2, with unresolved D. The germline V gene encodes CDR1 SGHVS and CDR2 FNYEAQ. V was trimmed by 2 bases and J by 1 base, leaving 5 bases between them. The CDR3 has 14 amino acids. CDR3 bases: TGTGCCAGCAGCTTATCTGAGAACACCGGGGAGCTGTTTTTT. The encoded protein is CASSLSENTGELFF.

This clonotype occurred a few times. The chain couples TRBV7-8 to TRBJ2-5, with TRBD2 as a possible D gene (5 bases). The V gene lost 2 bases and the J gene lost 2 bases, with 12 bases spanning the gap. The CDR3 consists of 15 residues. Looked up from germline, CDR1 is SGHVS and CDR2 is FQNEAQ. The CDR3 DNA reads as TGTGCCAGCAGCTTAAGGAGGCAAATTCAAGAGACCCAGTACTTC. Amino acid sequence: CASSLRRQIQETQYF.

V is TRBV28 and J is TRBJ1-5, with D possibly being TRBD1 (6 bases). The CDR3 extends over 15 amino acids. The V gene's germline CDR1 is MDHEN and CDR2 SYDVKM. Trimming cost V 1 base and J 4 bases, with 11 bases left between them. The CDR3, as DNA: TGTGCCAGCAGTTTATTGGGGGCGCGGAATCAGCCCCAGCATTTT. Its translation: CASSLLGARNQPQHF.

This clonotype was seen repeatedly, ten times or more. This chain connects TRBV5-1 to TRBJ2-1, with TRBD2 as a possible D gene (6 bases). Per germline, CDR1 SGHRS and CDR2 YFSETQ. The CDR3 runs to 15 residues. The V end was cut by 3 bases, the J end by 4 bases, with 14 bases between. The CDR3 region has the DNA TGCGCCAGCAGCTGGAGATGGGACTCTTACAATGAGCAGTTCTTC. It is translated as CASSWRWDSYNEQFF.

V is TRBV5-1 and J is TRBJ2-1; possibly TRBD2 for D (6 bases). This CDR3 is built from 15 residues. V lost 5 bases and J 3 bases, leaving 15 bases between the germline ends. Germline V gene data show CDR1 as SGHRS and CDR2 as YFSETQ. The CDR3 nucleotides are TGCGCCAGCAGTTATCCCCGGGACTTCTACAATGAGCAGTTCTTC. It translates to CASSYPRDFYNEQFF.

The CDR3 spells CSAPDGHAEAFF. The CDR3 DNA reads as TGCAGTGCCCCGGACGGACACGCTGAAGCTTTCTTT. The rearrangement joins TRBV20-1 to TRBJ1-1; D possibly corresponds to TRBD1 (5 bases). The germline V gene has CDR1 DFQATT and CDR2 SNEGSKA (reference sequence). V was trimmed by 6 bases and J by 6 bases, leaving 14 bases between them. The CDR3 consists of 12 residues.

This clonotype occurred a few times. The genes are TRBV5-1 and TRBJ1-2; D unclear. V lost 4 bases, J lost 2 bases, and 9 bases lay in between. This CDR3 region has 13 residues. Germline V gives CDR1 SGHRS, CDR2 YFSETQ. CDR3 in DNA: TGCGCCAGCAGCCCAGCAGCCAACTATGGCTACACCTTC. Its protein is CASSPAANYGYTF.

V is TRBV5-5 and J is TRBJ1-6; no reliable D call. The CDR3 runs to 15 residues. The germline V gene encodes CDR1 SGHKS and CDR2 YYEKEE (reference sequence). V dropped 0 bases and J dropped 9 bases, with 13 bases sitting between them. CDR3 DNA sequence: TGTGCCAGCAGCTTGGAACAGCATACCGTTTCACCCCTCCACTTT. Protein: CASSLEQHTVSPLHF.

The V and J genes are TRBV5-1 and TRBJ2-7, with 7 bases matching TRBD1. Germline V gene data show CDR1 as SGHRS and CDR2 as YFSETQ. Trimming took 2 bases from V and 2 from J; bases not matched to a gene: 7. This CDR3 has 15 amino acids. The CDR3 region has the DNA TGCGCCAGCAGCTTCTCGCCTCAGGGGGCCTACGAGCAGTACTTC. It yields the protein CASSFSPQGAYEQYF. The variable domain in full, with the rest retrieved from reference TRBV5-1 and TRBJ2-7, is KAGVTQTPRYLIKTRGQQVTLSCSPISGHRSVSWYQQTPGQGLQFLFEYFSETQRNKGNFPGRFSGRQFSNSRSEMNVSTLELGDSALYLCASSFSPQGAYEQYFGPGTRLTVT.

This clonotype has at least ten counts. The chain joins TRBV20-1 to TRBJ2-1, with D unclear. Germline V gene sequence: CDR1 DFQATT, CDR2 SNEGSKA (reference sequence). The CDR3 is 11 amino acids. Trimming stripped 4 bases from V and 7 bases from J, with 8 bases between. The DNA of the CDR3 is TGCAGTGCTACGGCAGGAAATGAGCAGTTCTTC. Encoded protein: CSATAGNEQFF.

This clonotype has ten or more counts. This chain links TRBV7-2 with TRBJ1-6; no clear D gene. Between the trimmed V and J ends, which lost 8 bases and 4 bases, there was a span of 12 bases. The CDR3 runs 14 residues. Germline values: CDR1 SGHTA, CDR2 FQGNSA. The CDR3 nucleotides are TGTGCCAGCGGAGTGACGGCTTATAATTCACCCCTCCACTTT. This translates into CASGVTAYNSPLHF.

The CDR3: CASSINPRTATDTQYF. For the CDR3, the DNA is TGTGCCAGCAGCATTAACCCTCGGACAGCCACAGATACGCAGTATTTT. The J gene is TRBJ2-3, the V gene TRBV7-2; TRBD1 might be the D (6 bases). The CDR3 covers 16 residues. Trimming shortened V by 5 bases and J by 2 bases, and 17 bases separated the two germline ends. Germline CDR1 is SGHTA and CDR2 is FQGNSA. The full variable domain, in which reference TRBV7-2 and TRBJ2-3 provide the parts outside the CDR3, is GAGVSQSPSNKVTEKGKDVELRCDPISGHTALYWYRQSLGQGLEFLIYFQGNSAPDKSGLPSDRFSAERTGGSVSTLTIQRTQQEDSAVYLCASSINPRTATDTQYFGPGTRLTVL.